Listed below are T cell receptor beta chains from one sample, sequenced in a study of human T cells and chemical hapten exposure. TCRdb reanalysed the RACE reads using MiXCR and keeps one entry per CDR3 protein. Of tens of thousands of distinct CDR3 sequences listed, about 10% were seen once; the top ten hold about 3.5%. The source was whole blood, collected in connection with sensitization to the hapten diphenylcyclopropenone (DPC). All receptors come from a woman in her forties or fifties with alopecia areata. Some clones in this sample may be carry-over from other donors' samples. CDR3s include the opening cysteine and the closing phenylalanine or tryptophan. The D gene is left open where the match is weak. The size entry is marked missing in some rows and otherwise reads once, few, many or a size class.

clone size,V gene,D gene,J gene,CDR3 protein,CDR3 DNA
.,TRBV11-3,.,TRBJ2-1,CASSLAPGGYNEQFF,TGTGCCAGCAGCTTAGCTCCCGGGGGCTACAATGAGCAGTTCTTC
.,TRBV6-6,.,TRBJ1-5,CASSYRGVDRPQHF,TGTGCCAGCAGTTACCGGGGGGTGGATCGGCCCCAGCATTTT
.,TRBV12-3/TRBV12-4,TRBD1,TRBJ1-2,CATSSGGTGGAGYTF,TGTGCCACCAGCTCAGGGGGGACAGGAGGCGCTGGCTACACCTTC
.,TRBV28,.,TRBJ2-4,CASSLWGRGNIQYF,TGTGCCAGCAGTCTTTGGGGGAGGGGGAACATTCAGTACTTC
.,TRBV3-1,.,TRBJ2-5,CASSPPGQHLYQETQYF,TGTGCCAGCAGCCCACCGGGACAACATTTATACCAAGAGACCCAGTACTTC
.,TRBV29-1,TRBD1,TRBJ1-5,CSVGGGQGINQPQHF,TGCAGCGTTGGGGGGGGACAGGGAATAAATCAGCCCCAGCATTTT
many,TRBV20-1,.,TRBJ1-1,CSARALNGDTEAFF,TGCAGTGCTAGAGCCTTAAACGGAGACACTGAAGCTTTCTTT
few,TRBV6-1,.,TRBJ1-5,CASSPTGANQPQHF,TGTGCCAGCAGCCCCACAGGTGCCAATCAGCCCCAGCATTTT
.,TRBV7-3,TRBD1,TRBJ2-2,CASRQGANTGELFF,TGTGCCAGCAGGCAGGGGGCGAACACCGGGGAGCTGTTTTTT
few,TRBV7-6,.,TRBJ2-2,CASSFPGTGNTGELFF,TGTGCCAGCAGCTTCCCCGGGACGGGGAACACCGGGGAGCTGTTTTTT
many,TRBV29-1,TRBD1,TRBJ2-5,CSVDMAGGQETQYF,TGCAGCGTTGATATGGCAGGGGGACAAGAGACCCAGTACTTC
.,TRBV20-1,.,TRBJ2-7,CSARRAVSYEQYF,TGCAGTGCTAGACGAGCGGTCTCCTACGAGCAGTACTTC
few,TRBV12-3/TRBV12-4,TRBD1,TRBJ2-7,CASSLWDSDSYEQYF,TGTGCCAGCAGTTTATGGGACAGTGACTCCTACGAGCAGTACTTC
many,TRBV5-4,TRBD2,TRBJ2-1,CASSFSGRTGNEQFF,TGTGCCAGCAGCTTTAGCGGGAGGACGGGCAATGAGCAGTTCTTC
.,TRBV9,.,TRBJ2-7,CASSPPPGARGSYEQYF,TGTGCCAGCAGCCCCCCTCCGGGGGCAAGGGGCTCCTACGAGCAGTACTTC
.,TRBV19,.,TRBJ2-2,CASRAGSSTGELFF,TGTGCCAGTAGGGCGGGCTCGAGCACCGGGGAGCTGTTTTTT
few,TRBV12-3/TRBV12-4,TRBD1,TRBJ1-2,CASRHRGVNGYTF,TGTGCCAGCAGGCACAGGGGAGTAAATGGCTACACCTTC
few,TRBV6-4,.,TRBJ2-2,CASSPQGPGTGELFF,TGTGCCAGCAGTCCCCAGGGTCCGGGCACCGGGGAGCTGTTTTTT
few,TRBV7-6,.,TRBJ1-1,CASRRGTEAFF,TGTGCCAGCAGAAGGGGGACTGAAGCTTTCTTT
many,TRBV7-6,.,TRBJ2-5,CASSPVGGLGVETQYF,TGTGCCAGCAGCCCGGTAGGGGGGCTAGGCGTAGAGACCCAGTACTTC
few,TRBV6-5,.,TRBJ2-4,CASSYGGKDNIQYF,TGTGCCAGCAGTTACGGGGGGAAGGACAACATTCAGTACTTC
few,TRBV10-3,.,TRBJ2-1,CAIRLTGTGPNEQFF,TGTGCCATCAGGCTAACCGGGACGGGCCCCAATGAGCAGTTCTTC
many,TRBV7-2,.,TRBJ2-5,CASSLEGRLSYQETQYF,TGTGCCAGCAGCTTAGAGGGGAGGCTTTCTTACCAAGAGACCCAGTACTTC
few,TRBV7-2,TRBD2,TRBJ2-1,CASSLSSGLAGENEQFF,TGTGCCAGCAGCTTAAGTTCAGGGCTAGCGGGAGAGAATGAGCAGTTCTTC
few,TRBV7-2,.,TRBJ1-5,CASSLSPRADQPQHF,TGTGCCAGCAGCTTAAGTCCCAGGGCGGATCAGCCCCAGCATTTT
many,TRBV30,TRBD2,TRBJ2-5,CAWSTGLAGETQYF,TGTGCCTGGAGTACCGGACTAGCTGGAGAGACCCAGTACTTC
many,TRBV20-1,.,TRBJ1-1,CSASPDGSGEAFF,TGCAGTGCTAGCCCAGACGGCTCAGGGGAAGCTTTCTTT
.,TRBV29-1,TRBD1,TRBJ1-2,CSVARTGGYGYTF,TGCAGCGTCGCCCGGACAGGGGGCTATGGCTACACCTTC
.,TRBV29-1,.,TRBJ2-1,CSVEEVASTMKQFF,TGCAGCGTTGAAGAGGTCGCCTCTACAATGAAGCAGTTCTTC
.,TRBV29-1,.,TRBJ2-2,CSVSASNTGELFF,TGCAGCGTTAGCGCCTCGAACACCGGGGAGCTGTTTTTT
few,TRBV24-1,TRBD1,TRBJ2-5,CATSDRRTGMRETQYF,TGTGCCACCAGTGATCGCAGGACAGGGATGAGAGAGACCCAGTACTTC
few,TRBV27,.,TRBJ1-6,CASSLSEGHNNSPLHF,TGTGCCAGCAGTTTATCGGAAGGACACAATAATTCACCCCTCCACTTT
few,TRBV7-2,.,TRBJ2-5,CASSLGGSRETQYF,TGTGCCAGCAGCTTAGGTGGCAGTCGAGAGACCCAGTACTTC
many,TRBV24-1,.,TRBJ2-1,CATEGELTGNEQFF,TGTGCCACAGAAGGGGAGCTGACTGGCAATGAGCAGTTCTTC
.,TRBV19,.,TRBJ1-2,CASTTTRDNYGYTF,TGTGCCAGTACTACAACCCGGGACAACTATGGCTACACCTTC
few,TRBV2,.,TRBJ2-2,CASTRQGHNTGELFF,TGTGCCAGCACTCGGCAGGGGCACAACACCGGGGAGCTGTTTTTT
many,TRBV29-1,TRBD2,TRBJ2-7,CSVAGGGLAGEPHEQYF,TGCAGCGTCGCAGGGGGGGGACTAGCGGGAGAACCCCACGAGCAGTACTTC
many,TRBV24-1,.,TRBJ2-2,CATSGQSRTGTGELFF,TGTGCCACCAGCGGACAATCTAGGACGGGCACCGGGGAGCTGTTTTTT
.,TRBV9,.,TRBJ2-7,CASSVGSSYEQYF,TGTGCCAGCAGCGTGGGCAGCTCCTACGAGCAGTACTTC
many,TRBV4-2,TRBD1,TRBJ2-5,CASSPTGGAKKTQYF,TGTGCCAGCAGCCCGACAGGGGGCGCGAAAAAGACCCAGTACTTC
many,TRBV6-6,TRBD2,TRBJ2-1,CASRAGDRSDEQFF,TGTGCCAGCAGAGCGGGAGATAGATCGGATGAGCAGTTCTTC
few,TRBV7-2,.,TRBJ1-4,CASSLERANEKLFF,TGTGCCAGCAGCTTAGAGCGCGCTAATGAAAAACTGTTTTTT
many,TRBV7-2,.,TRBJ1-1,CASSQYQGQGDTEAFF,TGTGCCAGCAGCCAATACCAGGGTCAGGGAGACACTGAAGCTTTCTTT
many,TRBV7-8,.,TRBJ2-4,CASSSEGTNLAKNIQYF,TGTGCCAGCAGCTCCGAAGGGACAAACCTAGCCAAAAACATTCAGTACTTC
.,TRBV20-1,.,TRBJ2-7,CSARGTLPSYEQYF,TGCAGTGCTAGGGGAACCCTCCCCTCCTACGAGCAGTACTTC
.,TRBV7-2,.,TRBJ2-4,CASSLAHRAESLAKNIQYF,TGTGCCAGCAGCTTAGCTCATCGAGCGGAGAGTCTAGCCAAAAACATTCAGTACTTC
many,TRBV7-9,TRBD1,TRBJ1-3,CASSSTGGADGNTIYF,TGTGCCAGCAGCTCCACAGGGGGCGCGGATGGAAACACCATATATTTT
few,TRBV2,TRBD1,TRBJ1-1,CASNRGLMNTEAFF,TGTGCCAGCAACAGGGGCCTCATGAACACTGAAGCTTTCTTT
many,TRBV2,TRBD2,TRBJ2-1,CASSPGRSQQFF,TGTGCCAGCAGCCCCGGGAGGAGTCAGCAGTTCTTC
many,TRBV5-1,TRBD1,TRBJ1-4,CASSQYRGAEEKLFF,TGCGCCAGCAGCCAGTACAGGGGAGCGGAAGAAAAACTGTTTTTT
few,TRBV20-1,TRBD2,TRBJ2-3,CSAPGLVENTQYF,TGCAGTGCTCCGGGACTAGTAGAGAATACGCAGTATTTT
many,TRBV12-3/TRBV12-4,.,TRBJ2-2,CASSLTTEDTGELFF,TGTGCCAGCAGTCTTACCACGGAAGACACCGGGGAGCTGTTTTTT
few,TRBV12-3/TRBV12-4,TRBD1,TRBJ2-2,CASSLATGGDDTGELFF,TGTGCCAGCAGTTTAGCGACAGGGGGCGATGACACCGGGGAGCTGTTTTTT
many,TRBV7-9,.,TRBJ1-1,CASSLALSGTEAFF,TGTGCCAGCAGCTTAGCGCTTTCGGGGACTGAAGCTTTCTTT
many,TRBV2,.,TRBJ1-5,CASTRQGLNQPQHF,TGTGCCAGCACTCGCCAGGGGCTCAATCAGCCCCAGCATTTT